Listed below are T cell receptor beta chains from one sample, sequenced in a study of control samples from healthy donors and cancer patients. Here immunoSEQ multiplex PCR was the method, and the copy in TCRdb shows in-frame clones only, minus some. Among some 100,000 clones listed, more than 85% were seen once. The sample comprised blood. The receptors stem from a woman aged 50 to 65 in good health. The CDR3 runs from the conserved cysteine through the conserved F or W.

J gene	CDR3 length	V gene	CDR3 protein
TRBJ2-3	14	TRBV30	CAWSPAGGTDTQYF
TRBJ1-1	14	TRBV20-1	CSASGGRANTEAFF
TRBJ2-3	16	TRBV27	CASSLPTGAGTDTQYF
TRBJ1-2	15	TRBV6-5	CASTPRDRGGKGYTF
TRBJ2-6	16	TRBV6-2/TRBV6-3	CASSYSGDSGANVLTF
TRBJ2-3	15	TRBV9	CASSLTSGYTDTQYF
TRBJ1-1	19	TRBV27	CASEPFLSGTGSGVTEAFF
TRBJ2-5	13	TRBV7-9	CASSPWTSLTQYF
TRBJ1-1	14	TRBV6-5	CASSPWGANTEAFF
TRBJ2-2	16	TRBV4-3	CASSQEHGGRGGELFF
TRBJ1-1	14	TRBV27	CASRNRGKNTEAFF
TRBJ2-1	14	TRBV18	CASSQPGTYNEQFF
TRBJ2-1	11	TRBV7-2	CASSPRGEQFF
TRBJ1-4	19	TRBV7-2	CASSTSDRGALATNEKLFF
TRBJ2-5	12	TRBV5-6	CASSLPRETQYF
TRBJ2-2	13	TRBV30	CAWSVAPGRELFF